This entry lists 3 T cell receptor beta chains sequenced from one sample in a study of cytomegalovirus exposure and HLA in healthy donors. The protocol was immunoSEQ multiplex PCR, while the TCRdb copy is restricted to in-frame clones and leaves out a portion. Among over 150,000 clones, 70% to 90% were seen once, and the ten largest hold 2% to 2.5%. Sequencing was performed on PBMCs. These receptor sequences come from a human donor in good health.

This chain links TRBV4-3 with TRBJ2-2; maybe TRBD1 (6 bases). Trimming took off 1 base at V and 7 bases at J, with 13 bases between the two ends. The CDR3 is 15 amino acids. Germline CDR1 reads LGHNA; CDR2 reads YSLEER. This chain's CDR3 is CASSQASGVGGELFF. The CDR3 nucleotides read TGCGCCAGCAGCCAAGCTTCAGGGGTTGGCGGGGAGCTGTTTTTT.

The table lists this clone with a few counts. The rearrangement uses TRBV27 and TRBJ1-5; tentatively, D is TRBD1 (5 bases). The CDR3 has 14 amino acids. V was pared by 9 bases and J by 6 bases, with 18 bases between. Germline V lookup: CDR1 MNHEY, CDR2 SMNVEV (reference sequence). The CDR3 DNA sequence: TGTGCCAGTGGATTAGGGGATCCGGGTCAGCCCCAGCATTTT. Residues: CASGLGDPGQPQHF.

The chain is built from TRBV7-2 and TRBJ2-6; 7 bases align to TRBD1. From germline, CDR1 is SGHTA and CDR2 FQGNSA. The trim removed 6 bases at V and 1 base at J, leaving 6 bases unmatched. CDR3 length equals 16 residues. CDR3 coding DNA: TGTGCCAGCAGTAAAGGGGGCGGATCTGGGGCCAACGTCCTGACTTTC. Protein: CASSKGGGSGANVLTF.